The rows below give T cell receptor beta chains drawn from one sample of a study of blood T cell repertoires in COVID-19. TCRdb keeps only in-frame clones here, not all; method: immunoSEQ multiplex PCR. The sample has over 85,000 clones, over 85% seen once. The sample was peripheral blood. The receptors were gathered from a human donor with COVID-19, enrolled during active disease. The donor label of this sample is uncertain. Each CDR3 is given with its conserved first and last residue. The order of the fields is V gene, clone size, J gene, D gene, CDR3 protein, CDR3 DNA. D genes are given only for firm matches. A clone size is listed for some rows: how often the clone was seen (once, few, many), or a class if it is expanded.

TRBV11-2,-,TRBJ2-7,TRBD2,CASSLGTSYNEQYF,TGTGCCAGCAGCTTGGGGACTAGCTATAACGAGCAGTACTTC
TRBV3-1/TRBV3-2,-,TRBJ2-7,-,CASSLPTDSGSYEQYF,TGTGCCAGCAGCCTACCCACGGACAGTGGCTCCTACGAGCAGTACTTC
TRBV19,-,TRBJ1-6,-,CASSQQDSHNSPLHF,TGTGCCAGTAGTCAACAGGACAGTCACAATTCACCCCTCCACTTT
TRBV5-1,-,TRBJ2-1,-,CASSLALLLRNEQFF,TGCGCCAGCAGCTTGGCCTTACTCCTTCGGAATGAGCAGTTCTTC
TRBV14,-,TRBJ2-5,TRBD1,CASSPGQVLGTQYF,TGTGCCAGCAGCCCGGGACAGGTTCTGGGGACCCAGTACTTC
TRBV2,-,TRBJ1-1,-,CAQQEGTQNTEAFF,TGTGCCCAGCAAGAAGGGACACAGAACACTGAAGCTTTCTTT
TRBV5-4,-,TRBJ2-5,-,CASSFRDYQETQYF,TGTGCCAGCAGCTTTAGGGACTACCAAGAGACCCAGTACTTC
TRBV5-6,-,TRBJ2-6,-,CASGLGGVGAIGANVLTF,TGTGCCAGCGGACTCGGCGGGGTAGGGGCCATTGGGGCCAACGTCCTGACTTTC
TRBV6-1,-,TRBJ2-7,-,CASSERGKPYEQYF,TGTGCCAGCAGTGAGAGGGGGAAACCCTACGAGCAGTACTTC
TRBV5-4,-,TRBJ2-1,TRBD2,CASSRRAGELINEQFF,TGTGCCAGCAGCCGTCGAGCGGGGGAGTTGATCAATGAGCAGTTCTTC
TRBV27,-,TRBJ2-3,TRBD1,CASSHGQGNTQYF,TGTGCCAGCAGTCACGGACAGGGGAATACGCAGTATTTT
TRBV3-1/TRBV3-2,-,TRBJ2-1,TRBD2,CASSSAGQLYNEQFF,TGTGCCAGCAGCTCAGCGGGGCAACTCTACAATGAGCAGTTCTTC
TRBV6-4,-,TRBJ1-1,-,CASRPGHLNTEAFF,TGTGCCAGCAGGCCGGGACATCTGAACACTGAAGCTTTCTTT
TRBV6-5,-,TRBJ1-6,-,CASSYSTRQGGSPLHF,TGTGCCAGCAGTTACTCGACGCGACAAGGAGGTTCACCCCTCCACTTT
TRBV7-7,-,TRBJ2-2,TRBD1,CASSSGQGPDTGELFF,TGTGCTAGCAGCTCCGGACAGGGGCCGGACACCGGGGAGCTGTTTTTT
TRBV19,-,TRBJ2-5,TRBD2,CASSIGVAGYQETQYF,TGTGCCAGTAGTATAGGGGTAGCGGGATACCAAGAGACCCAGTACTTC
TRBV2,-,TRBJ1-2,-,CASSGGSALNYGYTF,TGTGCCAGCAGTGGGGGCTCGGCACTCAATTATGGCTACACCTTC
TRBV6-5,-,TRBJ1-2,TRBD1,CASSPPGTGADGYTF,TGTGCCAGCAGTCCCCCCGGGACAGGGGCAGATGGCTACACCTTC
TRBV5-1,-,TRBJ1-1,TRBD1,CASSPTGGRSEAFF,TGCGCCAGCAGCCCGACAGGGGGCCGAAGTGAAGCTTTCTTT
TRBV20-1,-,TRBJ1-5,-,CSASGSGGGWDQPQHF,TGCAGTGCTAGTGGGTCGGGGGGCGGATGGGATCAGCCCCAGCATTTT
TRBV18,once,TRBJ1-1,-,CASSPQGRDTEAFF,TGTGCCAGCTCACCACAGGGGCGAGACACTGAAGCTTTCTTT
TRBV2,-,TRBJ1-2,TRBD1,CASSRDREAGYTF,TGTGCCAGCAGCCGGGACAGGGAGGCTGGCTACACCTTC
TRBV2,once,TRBJ2-1,TRBD1,CASSSPDRGIMDEQFF,TGTGCCAGCAGTTCTCCCGACAGGGGAATAATGGATGAGCAGTTCTTC
TRBV19,-,TRBJ1-1,-,CASSSYTGGNRKGTEAFF,TGTGCCAGTAGTTCCTACACGGGGGGGAATAGGAAGGGCACTGAAGCTTTCTTT
TRBV7-9,-,TRBJ1-3,-,CASSLDREGSGNTIYF,TGTGCCAGCAGCTTAGACAGGGAGGGCTCTGGAAACACCATATATTTT
TRBV19,-,TRBJ2-1,-,CASSMGQTNEQFF,TGTGCCAGTAGTATGGGGCAGACCAATGAGCAGTTCTTC
TRBV4-1,-,TRBJ1-3,-,CASSQNEGTGNTIYF,TGCGCCAGCAGCCAAAACGAGGGGACAGGAAACACCATATATTTT
TRBV6-6,once,TRBJ1-4,-,CASSYSVREKLFF,TGTGCCAGCAGTTACTCGGTGAGGGAAAAACTGTTTTTT
TRBV12-3/TRBV12-4,-,TRBJ1-3,-,CASSPRTAIGYF,TGTGCCAGCAGTCCTAGGACAGCGATCGGGTATTTT
TRBV2,-,TRBJ1-2,-,CASRAGLNYGYTF,TGTGCCAGCAGGGCAGGACTAAACTATGGCTACACCTTC
TRBV7-9,-,TRBJ2-5,-,CASSTRGTEETQYF,TGTGCCAGCAGCACGCGGGGAACCGAAGAGACCCAGTACTTC
TRBV4-1,-,TRBJ1-1,TRBD1,CASSQYQTGANTEAFF,TGCGCCAGCAGCCAGTATCAGACAGGGGCGAACACTGAAGCTTTCTTT
TRBV2,few,TRBJ1-5,TRBD1,CASSLLQGARSNQPQHF,TGTGCCAGCAGCCTACTCCAGGGGGCAAGGAGCAATCAGCCCCAGCATTTT
TRBV6-5,-,TRBJ2-7,-,CATADTNYEQYF,TGTGCCACCGCGGACACGAACTACGAGCAGTACTTC
TRBV6-1,once,TRBJ2-5,TRBD2,CASSEVAGGETQYF,TGTGCCAGCAGTGAAGTAGCGGGGGGGGAGACCCAGTACTTC
TRBV4-3,-,TRBJ2-4,TRBD2,CASSQEGVGWRGAKNIQYF,TGCGCCAGCAGCCAAGAAGGGGTCGGGTGGCGGGGGGCCAAAAACATTCAGTACTTC
TRBV19,-,TRBJ1-3,TRBD1,CASSITGAGNTIYF,TGTGCCAGTAGTATCACAGGGGCTGGAAACACCATATATTTT
TRBV10-1,-,TRBJ2-5,-,CASSEAIEETQYF,TGCGCCAGCAGTGAGGCGATTGAAGAGACCCAGTACTTC
TRBV19,-,TRBJ1-1,-,CASSIQIFRFTTFF,TGTGCCAGTAGTATACAAATCTTCCGGTTCACGACTTTCTTT
TRBV7-3,-,TRBJ2-1,TRBD2,CASSPTRLAEMGQFF,TGTGCCAGCAGCCCCACCCGACTAGCGGAGATGGGGCAGTTCTTC
TRBV18,-,TRBJ1-1,-,CASSPGANTEAFF,TGTGCCAGCTCACCAGGGGCGAACACTGAAGCTTTCTTT
TRBV3-1/TRBV3-2,-,TRBJ1-3,-,CASSPLGGGNTIYF,TGTGCCAGCAGCCCGCTCGGAGGTGGAAACACCATATATTTT
TRBV7-3,-,TRBJ2-2,-,CASSFWLDGNTGELFF,TGTGCCAGCAGCTTTTGGCTAGACGGGAACACCGGGGAGCTGTTTTTT
TRBV7-8,-,TRBJ2-2,-,CASSLIWRSSNTGELFF,TGTGCCAGCAGCTTGATTTGGAGGAGCTCGAACACCGGGGAGCTGTTTTTT
TRBV4-1,-,TRBJ1-5,-,CASSQVGGNGNQPQHF,TGCGCCAGCAGCCAAGTTGGAGGCAATGGCAATCAGCCCCAGCATTTT